The rows below give T cell receptor beta chains drawn from one sample of a study of T cells in Graves' hyperthyroidism and ophthalmopathy. Each CDR3 protein gets one entry after TCRdb re-called the multiplex PCR reads with MiXCR. The sample carries hundreds of thousands of distinct CDR3 sequences, 13% to 15% recorded once. Sequencing was performed on blood. These receptors were collected from a woman under 30 with Graves' hyperthyroidism. CDR3s include the opening cysteine and the closing phenylalanine or tryptophan. Fields, in order: V gene, clone size, J gene, D gene, CDR3 DNA, CDR3 protein. D genes are given only for firm matches. Part of the rows lack a size; the others show once, few, many or a class for expanded clones.

v_gene: TRBV7-9
abundance: few
j_gene: TRBJ2-7
d_gene: TRBD2
CDR3nt: TGTGCCAGCAGCCGCCCGGGACTAGCGGGACGTGAGCAGTACTTC
CDR3aa: CASSRPGLAGREQYF

v_gene: TRBV28
abundance: NA
j_gene: TRBJ2-4
d_gene: NA
CDR3nt: TGTGCCAGCATATCCAAAAACATTCAGTACTTC
CDR3aa: CASISKNIQYF

v_gene: TRBV30
abundance: many
j_gene: TRBJ2-1
d_gene: TRBD1
CDR3nt: TGTGCCTGGAGCCCTCGGACAGGGCCCTTACCCTACAATGAGCAGTTCTTC
CDR3aa: CAWSPRTGPLPYNEQFF

v_gene: TRBV29-1
abundance: NA
j_gene: TRBJ2-5
d_gene: TRBD2
CDR3nt: TGCAGCGTAGCGGGAATCGGAGAGACCCAGTACTTC
CDR3aa: CSVAGIGETQYF

v_gene: TRBV6-5
abundance: few
j_gene: TRBJ1-5
d_gene: NA
CDR3nt: TGTGCCAGCAGTTACTCAACAGAGAAAAGCAATCAGCCCCAGCATTTT
CDR3aa: CASSYSTEKSNQPQHF

v_gene: TRBV12-3/TRBV12-4
abundance: NA
j_gene: TRBJ1-6
d_gene: NA
CDR3nt: TGTGCCAGCAGTTTGGGACACTCACCCCTCCACTTT
CDR3aa: CASSLGHSPLHF

v_gene: TRBV5-4
abundance: many
j_gene: TRBJ2-2
d_gene: NA
CDR3nt: TGTGCCAGCAGCTCTAGCGTGAACACCGGGGAGCTGTTTTTT
CDR3aa: CASSSSVNTGELFF

v_gene: TRBV28
abundance: NA
j_gene: TRBJ2-1
d_gene: NA
CDR3nt: TGTGCCAGCAGGCCGTCCCGACCCTCCTACAATGAGCAGTTCTTC
CDR3aa: CASRPSRPSYNEQFF

v_gene: TRBV20-1
abundance: NA
j_gene: TRBJ2-4
d_gene: NA
CDR3nt: TGCAGTGCATTAGATCTACGGGGAGAAAACATTCAGTACTTC
CDR3aa: CSALDLRGENIQYF

v_gene: TRBV13
abundance: NA
j_gene: TRBJ2-3
d_gene: TRBD2
CDR3nt: TGTGCCAGCAGCGCCCGACTAGCGGGAGGGGGTACGCAGTATTTT
CDR3aa: CASSARLAGGGTQYF

v_gene: TRBV30
abundance: NA
j_gene: TRBJ1-1
d_gene: TRBD1
CDR3nt: TGTGCCTGGAGTGTCCTTTCGGGGACAGGGGATGACACTGAAGCTTTCTTT
CDR3aa: CAWSVLSGTGDDTEAFF

v_gene: TRBV12-3/TRBV12-4
abundance: NA
j_gene: TRBJ1-4
d_gene: TRBD1
CDR3nt: TGTGCCAGCAGTAACCTCAGGGGGCCGGGTAATGAAAAACTGTTTTTT
CDR3aa: CASSNLRGPGNEKLFF

v_gene: TRBV7-8
abundance: many
j_gene: TRBJ2-4
d_gene: NA
CDR3nt: TGTGCCAGCAGCTTGGTCGGAGCCAAAAACATTCAGTACTTC
CDR3aa: CASSLVGAKNIQYF

v_gene: TRBV28
abundance: few
j_gene: TRBJ2-2
d_gene: TRBD1
CDR3nt: TGTGCCAGCAGTCCCCGGACAGGGGGCAGGCCCGGGGAGCTGTTTTTT
CDR3aa: CASSPRTGGRPGELFF

v_gene: TRBV18
abundance: few
j_gene: TRBJ2-1
d_gene: NA
CDR3nt: TGTGCCAGCTCACCACGGCTAATGAGCTCCTACAATGAGCAGTTCTTC
CDR3aa: CASSPRLMSSYNEQFF

v_gene: TRBV6-1
abundance: NA
j_gene: TRBJ1-5
d_gene: NA
CDR3nt: TGTGCCAGCACCCCAATCGGCGGCAATCAGCCCCAGCATTTT
CDR3aa: CASTPIGGNQPQHF

v_gene: TRBV12-3/TRBV12-4
abundance: many
j_gene: TRBJ2-5
d_gene: TRBD1
CDR3nt: TGTGCCAGCAGCTCGCCTACAGGGGGCACAGAGACCCAGTACTTC
CDR3aa: CASSSPTGGTETQYF

v_gene: TRBV7-3
abundance: NA
j_gene: TRBJ2-3
d_gene: NA
CDR3nt: TGTGCCAGCAGCTTAAGGTTGGGAGAAGGGGGGGTCGGCACAGATACGCAGTATTTT
CDR3aa: CASSLRLGEGGVGTDTQYF

v_gene: TRBV6-2/TRBV6-3
abundance: NA
j_gene: TRBJ1-3
d_gene: NA
CDR3nt: TGTGCCAGCACCCAATCGACGGCGGCGGGAGGAAACACCATATATTTT
CDR3aa: CASTQSTAAGGNTIYF

v_gene: TRBV10-3
abundance: NA
j_gene: TRBJ2-7
d_gene: TRBD1
CDR3nt: TGTGCCATCGCCACAGGGGCCACCTACGAGCAGTACTTC
CDR3aa: CAIATGATYEQYF